A single sample is the source of the 16 T cell receptor beta chains below, sequenced in a study of cytomegalovirus exposure and HLA in healthy donors. The PCR had 60 Vbeta and 13 Jbeta primers. Sequenced by immunoSEQ multiplex PCR; TCRdb stores in-frame clones only, minus some. There are under 200,000 clones in the sample; about 85% occur only once, and 0.9% to 1.2% lies in the top ten. Sequenced material: PBMCs. These receptors were collected from a boy aged 2 to 9 in good health and CMV-seronegative.

The chain links TRBV2 to TRBJ2-7; 7 bases agree with TRBD1. V shed 5 bases and J 3 bases; nucleotides not matched to a gene: 7. The germline V gene encodes CDR1 SNHLY and CDR2 FYNNEI. The CDR3 covers 14 residues. The CDR3 spells CASSQTGRVYEQYF. CDR3 sequence (DNA): TGTGCCAGCAGTCAGACAGGGAGAGTCTACGAGCAGTACTTC.

The chain couples TRBV6-5 to TRBJ2-5; TRBD2 is a possible D gene (5 bases). There are 15 residues in the CDR3. In germline, CDR1 is MNHEY, CDR2 SVGAGI. V lost 5 bases and J lost 5, with 18 bases in between. The CDR3 nucleotides are TGTGCCAGCAGTCGGCCCACCTCGGGATTGGAGACCCAGTACTTC. Protein: CASSRPTSGLETQYF.

The CDR3 spells CASNGESGNTIYF. In DNA form, the CDR3 reads TGTGCCAGCAACGGGGAATCTGGAAACACCATATATTTT. The V and J genes are TRBV2 and TRBJ1-3, with D hard to call. The germline CDR1 and CDR2 sequences are SNHLY and FYNNEI. The length of the CDR3 is 13 residues. V gave up 7 bases and J gave up 1 base, with 8 bases separating them.

The CDR3 region is CASSSSIASPLHF. DNA of the CDR3: TGTGCCAGCAGTTCGAGTATTGCTTCACCCCTCCACTTT. The chain has TRBV27 and TRBJ1-6; no definite D call. The CDR3 is made up of 13 amino acids. Looked up from germline, CDR1 is MNHEY and CDR2 is SMNVEV (reference sequence). V shed 4 bases and J shed 9 bases, with 10 bases lying between them.

The chain uses TRBV7-9 and TRBJ2-7; 7 bases agree with TRBD1. Germline V gene lookup returns CDR1 SEHNR and CDR2 FQNEAQ (reference sequence). V dropped 5 bases and J dropped 3; count of bases not matched to a gene: 7. The CDR3 length is 14 residues. The CDR3 loop reads CASSDPGTVYEQYF. DNA of the CDR3: TGTGCCAGCAGCGACCCGGGGACAGTCTACGAGCAGTACTTC.

This clone was seen only once. The chain joins TRBV10-3 to TRBJ2-2; 9 bases are shared with TRBD1. V trimming: 6 bases; J trimming: 3 bases; junction bases outside the gene matches: 8. CDR1 and CDR2 (germline): ENHRY, SYGVKD. CDR3 length: 16 residues. The CDR3 here is CAIRSGGTGYTGELFF. The CDR3 coding sequence is TGTGCCATCAGATCCGGCGGGACAGGGTACACCGGGGAGCTGTTTTTT.

CDR3 nucleotides: TGCGCCAGCAGCCGCCAAGCAGGGGGAAGTGGAAACACCATATATTTT. It yields the protein CASSRQAGGSGNTIYF. The V call is TRBV5-1, the J call TRBJ1-3; 7 bases match TRBD1. This CDR3 is built from 16 residues. The ends lost 4 bases at V and 3 bases at J; junction bases unmatched: 10. From germline, CDR1 is SGHRS and CDR2 YFSETQ.

The CDR3 spells CASTRETGNTEAFF. As DNA, the CDR3 is TGTGCCAGCACCCGAGAGACAGGGAACACTGAAGCTTTCTTT. The chain couples TRBV6-1 to TRBJ1-1; a weak D match, TRBD1 (6 bases). Trimming cost V 7 bases and J 1 base, with 13 bases left between them. Germline CDR1 is MNHNS and CDR2 is SASEGT. CDR3 length: 14 amino acids.

This chain links TRBV14 with TRBJ1-2, with TRBD1 as a possible D gene (5 bases). The V gene's germline CDR1 is SGHDN and CDR2 FVKESK. CDR3 length: 17 amino acids. The V end was cut by 0 bases, the J end by 2 bases, with 16 bases between. This CDR3 is CASSQDLGQGINYGYTF. The CDR3, as DNA: TGTGCCAGCAGCCAAGATCTTGGGCAGGGTATAAACTATGGCTACACCTTC.

V usage is TRBV19 and J usage is TRBJ2-7; the D gene is possibly TRBD2 (5 bases). There are 13 residues in the CDR3. Per the germline V gene, CDR1 is LNHDA and CDR2 is SQIVND (reference sequence). Trimming removed 8 bases at V and 3 bases at J, with 14 bases between. CDR3 sequence: CASALDSGYEQYF. Written as DNA, the CDR3 is TGTGCCAGTGCCTTGGACTCGGGCTACGAGCAGTACTTC.

CDR3 region: CASSPGLGGTEAFF. The CDR3 DNA reads TGCGCCAGCAGCCCGGGACTAGGGGGGACTGAAGCTTTCTTT. The V and J genes are TRBV5-1 and TRBJ1-1; D perhaps matches TRBD1 (6 bases). From germline, CDR1 is SGHRS and CDR2 YFSETQ. The V and J ends lost 4 bases and 5 bases respectively, with 15 bases between them. CDR3 length: 14 residues.

This clone showed up just a few times. The V gene is TRBV5-5, the J gene TRBJ1-4; 8 bases are shared with TRBD1. V was clipped by 4 bases and J by 8 bases; unmatched bases: 22. CDR1 is SGHKS and CDR2 is YYEKEE in the germline V gene (reference sequence). CDR3 length: 19 residues. CDR3 sequence reads: CASSGLFMDREVLGEKLFF. The DNA of the CDR3 is TGTGCCAGCAGCGGACTATTTATGGACAGGGAAGTCTTGGGGGAAAAACTGTTTTTT.

The CDR3 DNA reads TGTGCCAGCAGGATCCCCCCTCTTAGCGAGCAGTACTTC. Its translation is CASRIPPLSEQYF. J is TRBJ2-7 and V is TRBV7-3; D gene ambiguous. V was cut by 6 bases and J by 6 bases, with 15 bases left in between. CDR3 length: 13 amino acids. The V gene's germline CDR1 is SGHTA and CDR2 FQGTGA.

This clone has just a few counts. CDR3 in DNA: TGTGCCAGCAGTGTCAGACAGTGGGAAAAACTGTTTTTT. It translates to CASSVRQWEKLFF. This chain links TRBV6-1 with TRBJ1-4, with D possibly being TRBD1 (5 bases). Germline CDR1 and CDR2: MNHNS and SASEGT. Trimming pared 4 bases from V and 8 bases from J, leaving 11 bases between. The length of the CDR3 is 13 residues.

The chain links TRBV30 to TRBJ2-7; D uncertain. CDR1 is GTSNPN, CDR2 SVGIG, per germline (reference sequence). The CDR3 spans 11 residues. V was shortened by 2 bases and J by 2 bases, with 4 bases between the two germline ends. Here the CDR3 DNA reads TGTGCCTGGAGTATCGCCTACGAGCAGTACTTC. Its protein is CAWSIAYEQYF. The whole variable domain, remainder taken from reference TRBV30 and TRBJ2-7, is SQTIHQWPATLVQPVGSPLSLECTVEGTSNPNLYWYRQAAGRGLQLLFYSVGIGQISSEVPQNLSASRPQDRQFILSSKKLLLSDSGFYLCAWSIAYEQYFGPGTRLTVT.

The V and J genes are TRBV2 and TRBJ2-7; maybe TRBD1 (5 bases). Germline V CDR1 and CDR2: SNHLY, FYNNEI. The germline V and J ends were trimmed by 6 bases and 0 bases, with 9 bases remaining between them. This CDR3 comprises 13 residues. Here the CDR3 DNA reads TGTGCCAGCAGATACAGGAGCTCCTACGAGCAGTACTTC. Protein product: CASRYRSSYEQYF.